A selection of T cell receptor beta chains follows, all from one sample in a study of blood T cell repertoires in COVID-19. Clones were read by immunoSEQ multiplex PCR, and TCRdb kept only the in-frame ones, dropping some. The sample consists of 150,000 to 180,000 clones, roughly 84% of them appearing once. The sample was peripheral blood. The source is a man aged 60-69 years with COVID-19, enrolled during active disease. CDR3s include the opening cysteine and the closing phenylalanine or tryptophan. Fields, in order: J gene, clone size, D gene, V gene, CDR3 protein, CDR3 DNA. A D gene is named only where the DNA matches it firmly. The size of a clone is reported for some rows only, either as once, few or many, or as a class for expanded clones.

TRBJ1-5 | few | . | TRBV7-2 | CASSLRGHRDNNQPQHF | TGTGCCAGCAGCCTACGGGGCCACCGGGACAACAATCAGCCCCAGCATTTT
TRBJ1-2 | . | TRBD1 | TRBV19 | CASSIWDRPNYGYTF | TGTGCCAGTAGTATTTGGGACAGACCAAACTATGGCTACACCTTC
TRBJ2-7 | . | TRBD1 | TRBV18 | CASSGQGPVEQYF | TGTGCCAGCTCAGGACAGGGACCGGTAGAGCAGTACTTC
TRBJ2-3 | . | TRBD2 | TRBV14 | CASSLFRGGADTQYF | TGTGCCAGCAGCCTTTTTAGGGGAGGGGCCGATACGCAGTATTTT
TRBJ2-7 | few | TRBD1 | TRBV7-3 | CASSSGQQPYEQYF | TGTGCCAGCAGCTCGGGACAGCAACCCTACGAGCAGTACTTC
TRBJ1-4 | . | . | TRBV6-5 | CASTKNRQPDEKLFF | TGTGCCAGCACCAAAAATCGACAGCCCGATGAAAAACTGTTTTTT
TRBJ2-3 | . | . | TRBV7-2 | CASRAGNPWTDTQYF | TGTGCCAGCAGGGCAGGGAACCCTTGGACAGATACGCAGTATTTT
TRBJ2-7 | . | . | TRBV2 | CASSEGGPGAAYEQYF | TGTGCCAGCAGTGAAGGAGGGCCAGGCGCAGCCTACGAGCAGTACTTC
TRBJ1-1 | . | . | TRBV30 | CAWTFGRRTEAFF | TGTGCCTGGACCTTTGGAAGGAGGACTGAAGCTTTCTTT
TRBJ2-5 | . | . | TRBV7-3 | CASSLHGKEETQYF | TGTGCCAGCAGCTTACACGGGAAAGAAGAGACCCAGTACTTC
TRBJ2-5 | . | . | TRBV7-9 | CASSRREIQETQYF | TGTGCCAGCAGCCGCAGGGAAATTCAAGAGACCCAGTACTTC
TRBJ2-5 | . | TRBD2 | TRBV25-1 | CASSEYKLAGTQETQYF | TGTGCCAGCAGTGAATATAAGCTAGCGGGCACCCAAGAGACCCAGTACTTC
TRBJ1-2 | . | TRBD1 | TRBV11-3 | CASSLDRTGYGYTF | TGTGCCAGCAGCTTAGACCGGACAGGATATGGCTACACCTTC
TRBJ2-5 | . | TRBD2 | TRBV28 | CASSFFSGRSQETQYF | TGTGCCAGCAGTTTTTTTAGCGGGAGATCCCAAGAGACCCAGTACTTC
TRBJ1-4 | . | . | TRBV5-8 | CASSFGLDSATNEKLFF | TGTGCCAGCAGCTTCGGCCTGGACAGTGCAACTAATGAAAAACTGTTTTTT
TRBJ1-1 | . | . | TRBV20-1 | CSAEGAEAFF | TGCAGTGCTGAGGGTGCTGAAGCTTTCTTT